This T cell receptor (beta chain) was captured in a study of CD8 T cells in ankylosing spondylitis. Study-level points and caveats: Some motif variants were previously reported in reactive arthritis synovial fluid and blood. Reportedly, disease-linked clones are significantly enriched in ankylosing spondylitis patients' matched synovial fluid. In ankylosing spondylitis blood, a motif of roughly 8 highly homologous TCR beta variants appeared characteristic.

Making use of molecular barcodes, quantitative 5'-RACE generated TCR beta libraries. TCRdb reprocessed the 5' RACE reads via MiXCR and lists one record per CDR3 protein. The sample has 100,000 to 150,000 distinct CDR3 sequences, about 15% seen once. Trimming removed 2 bases from V and 10 bases from J, with 8 bases in between. The CDR3 sequence is 12 residues long. Germline V gene data show CDR1 as MDHEN and CDR2 as SYDVKM. In this sample, this clonotype turned up many times. Its target is not known. Sequenced input: blood, either unsorted or a sorted T cell fraction (not recorded which). The rearrangement links TRBV28 to TRBJ1-4; D is unclear. The clonotype comes from a male donor with ankylosing spondylitis. This CDR3 reads CASSLRVGKLFF. The CDR3 DNA reads TGTGCCAGCAGTTTAAGGGTCGGAAAACTGTTTTTT.